These 30 T cell receptor beta chains originate from one sample sequenced in a study of cytotoxic CD8 clonotypes in ibrutinib-treated CLL. The assay was immunoSEQ multiplex PCR, and TCRdb's table has in-frame clones only and misses some. Altogether roughly 63,000 clones are present, 57% being singletons, with the ten largest covering roughly 14%. Specimen: PBMCs, collected after 12 months of ibrutinib treatment. All receptors derive from a human donor with chronic lymphocytic leukemia.

The chain uses TRBV29-1 and TRBJ2-5; D is ambiguous. Germline CDR1 is SQVTM and CDR2 is ANQGSEA. Deletions cut 6 bases from V and 1 base from J, with 9 bases between. This CDR3 has 12 residues. The CDR3 here is CSVLRSQETQYF. CDR3 in DNA: TGCAGCGTCCTAAGGTCCCAAGAGACCCAGTACTTC. Drawing the rest from reference TRBV29-1 and TRBJ2-5, the complete variable domain is SAVISQKPSRDICQRGTSLTIQCQVDSQVTMMFWYRQQPGQSLTLIATANQGSEATYESGFVIDKFPISRPNLTFSTLTVSNMSPEDSSIYLCSVLRSQETQYFGPGTRLLVL.

The V call is TRBV14, the J call TRBJ2-5; D not certain. The CDR3 is 13 residues long. Germline-derived CDR1 and CDR2 are SGHDN and FVKESK. Between the trimmed V and J ends, which lost 4 bases and 6 bases, there was a span of 12 bases. The CDR3 coding sequence is TGTGCCAGCAGCCTAGGTGGGGAACAGACCCAGTACTTC. Its protein is CASSLGGEQTQYF.

At least ten counts were recorded for this clone. The rearrangement joins TRBV7-6 to TRBJ2-7, with D possibly TRBD2 on 6 matching bases. V lost 5 bases and J lost 4, with 15 bases in between. Germline CDR1 reads SGHVS; CDR2 reads FNYEAQ. The CDR3 has 14 amino acids. This chain's CDR3 is CASSPRTGVYEQYF. As DNA, the CDR3 is TGTGCCAGCAGCCCGAGGACGGGAGTGTACGAGCAGTACTTC. Drawing the rest from reference TRBV7-6 and TRBJ2-7, the complete variable domain is GAGVSQSPRYKVTKRGQDVALRCDPISGHVSLYWYRQALGQGPEFLTYFNYEAQQDKSGLPNDRFSAERPEGSISTLTIQRTEQRDSAMYRCASSPRTGVYEQYFGPGTRLTVT.

V is TRBV6-5 and J is TRBJ1-2, with D perhaps TRBD1 (5 bases). Deletions cut 2 bases from V and 7 bases from J, with 8 bases between. The CDR3 sequence is 12 residues long. Germline assignment: CDR1 MNHEY and CDR2 SVGAGI. The CDR3: CASSYHGAGYTF. The CDR3 nucleotides are TGTGCCAGCAGTTACCATGGGGCTGGCTACACCTTC.

CDR3 residues: CASSFAGRRETQYF. The CDR3 nucleotides read TGTGCCAGCAGCTTCGCTGGGAGGCGAGAGACCCAGTACTTC. The rearrangement joins TRBV11-2 to TRBJ2-5; possibly TRBD2 for D (6 bases). CDR1 is SGHAT and CDR2 is FQNNGV in the germline V gene. The CDR3 sequence is 14 residues long. Trimming shortened V by 3 bases and J by 4 bases, and 12 bases separated the two germline ends. The variable domain in full, with the rest retrieved from reference TRBV11-2 and TRBJ2-5, is EAGVAQSPRYKIIEKRQSVAFWCNPISGHATLYWYQQILGQGPKLLIQFQNNGVVDDSQLPKDRFSAERLKGVDSTLKIQPAKLEDSAVYLCASSFAGRRETQYFGPGTRLLVL.

This chain uses TRBV5-4 with TRBJ2-1, with D tentatively TRBD2 (6 bases). The CDR3 length is 17 residues. The germline V and J ends were trimmed by 0 bases and 3 bases, with 16 bases remaining between them. Germline V gene sequence: CDR1 SGHNT, CDR2 YYREEE (reference sequence). The CDR3, as DNA: TGTGCCAGCAGCTTGGGAGCCGGGGGAAACGGCTACAATGAGCAGTTCTTC. Translation: CASSLGAGGNGYNEQFF.

The rearrangement uses TRBV5-1 and TRBJ1-1; possibly TRBD1 for D (5 bases). The CDR3 loop spans 15 amino acids. The ends were cut back, 0 bases at V and 10 bases at J, with 19 bases in the middle. Looked up from germline, CDR1 is SGHRS and CDR2 is YFSETQ. CDR3 DNA sequence: TGCGCCAGCAGCTTGGTGGCAGGGCGGACCGTTGGAGCTTTCTTT. Translation: CASSLVAGRTVGAFF.

The V and J genes are TRBV4-2 and TRBJ2-5, with TRBD2 matching 8 bases. Trimming at V came to 1 base and at J to 0 bases, leaving 4 bases not matched to a gene. This CDR3 spans 16 amino acids. The germline gives CDR1 LGHNA, CDR2 YNFKEQ. CDR3 in DNA: TGTGCCAGCAGCCAAGGGGAAGCGGGAGACCAAGAGACCCAGTACTTC. It encodes CASSQGEAGDQETQYF.

The chain combines TRBV30 with TRBJ2-7; D is unresolved. This CDR3 has 13 residues. Germline V lookup: CDR1 GTSNPN, CDR2 SVGIG (reference sequence). V was shortened by 7 bases and J by 9 bases, with 22 bases between the two germline ends. The CDR3 here is CALKPKRVDGQYF. CDR3 DNA: TGTGCCTTGAAGCCCAAACGGGTCGACGGGCAGTACTTC.

V gene TRBV7-8 combines with J gene TRBJ1-3; 9 bases agree with TRBD1. The junction had 4 bases not matched to a gene; V was cut back by 3 bases and J by 4 bases. This CDR3 contains 15 residues. Germline CDR1 SGHVS, CDR2 FQNEAQ. CDR3 residues: CASSFGDREGNTIYF. CDR3 bases: TGTGCCAGCAGCTTCGGGGACAGGGAAGGAAACACCATATATTTT.

The gene calls are TRBV2 and TRBJ2-1; TRBD1 agrees at 8 bases. The CDR3 is made up of 14 amino acids. Trimming removed 4 bases from V and 6 bases from J; junction bases left unmatched: 5. From germline, CDR1 is SNHLY and CDR2 FYNNEI. The CDR3, as DNA: TGTGCCAGCAGTGGACAGGGGCCTGTCAATGAGCAGTTCTTC. Its translation: CASSGQGPVNEQFF.

In its sample, this clone was seen a few times. The rearrangement uses TRBV7-6 and TRBJ1-1; D is perhaps TRBD1 (6 bases). The CDR3 sequence is 14 residues long. CDR1 is SGHVS, CDR2 FNYEAQ, per germline. V lost 3 bases and J 3 bases, leaving 11 bases between the germline ends. CDR3 coding DNA: TGTGCCAGCAGCTTCAGGGGAGCATACACTGAAGCTTTCTTT. It translates to CASSFRGAYTEAFF. The whole variable domain, filled in from reference TRBV7-6 and TRBJ1-1, reads GAGVSQSPRYKVTKRGQDVALRCDPISGHVSLYWYRQALGQGPEFLTYFNYEAQQDKSGLPNDRFSAERPEGSISTLTIQRTEQRDSAMYRCASSFRGAYTEAFFGQGTRLTVV.

The chain employs TRBV7-2 and TRBJ2-3; D is possibly TRBD2 (5 bases). Germline V gene lookup returns CDR1 SGHTA and CDR2 FQGNSA. Trimming removed 1 base at V and 2 bases at J, with 10 bases between. The CDR3 length is 15 residues. CDR3 residues: CASSLGTSPTDTQYF. CDR3 nucleotide sequence: TGTGCCAGCAGCTTAGGAACTAGTCCCACAGATACGCAGTATTTT.

Ten or more counts support this clone. The CDR3 reads CASSQDRREDYTF. CDR3 nucleotide sequence: TGTGCCAGCAGCCAAGATCGGAGGGAAGACTACACCTTC. V is TRBV14 and J is TRBJ1-2; D unclear. The CDR3 covers 13 residues. Germline V gene lookup returns CDR1 SGHDN and CDR2 FVKESK. V shed 0 bases and J shed 10 bases, with 12 bases lying between them.

The chain carries TRBV5-4 and TRBJ1-4, with 7 bases identical to TRBD1. The CDR3 is made up of 15 amino acids. The germline CDR1 and CDR2 sequences are SGHNT and YYREEE (reference sequence). The J segment lost 5 bases and the V segment lost 4 bases, leaving 8 bases of the junction unmatched. The CDR3 nucleotides are TGTGCCAGCAGCGTCACCGGGACAGAGAATGAAAAACTGTTTTTT. This codes for CASSVTGTENEKLFF.

This clone showed up just a few times. This sequence joins TRBV5-4 and TRBJ2-2; tentatively, D is TRBD2 (6 bases). CDR1 SGHNT and CDR2 YYREEE come from the germline V gene (reference sequence). Trimming removed 0 bases from V and 3 bases from J, with 9 bases in between. CDR3 length: 15 residues. The CDR3 region is CASSLAGVDTGELFF. The CDR3, as DNA: TGTGCCAGCAGCTTGGCGGGGGTTGACACCGGGGAGCTGTTTTTT.

This clone was seen only a few times. The chain combines TRBV9 with TRBJ2-1; D not certain. The CDR3 sequence is 13 residues long. The germline CDR1 and CDR2 sequences are SGDLS and YYNGEE. Trimming took 4 bases from V and 7 from J, leaving 12 bases between them. The CDR3 region has the DNA TGTGCCAGCAGCTTTAGTCCGCGGAATGAGCAGTTCTTC. It specifies CASSFSPRNEQFF. Filled out from reference TRBV9 and TRBJ2-1, the complete variable domain reads DSGVTQTPKHLITATGQRVTLRCSPRSGDLSVYWYQQSLDQGLQFLIQYYNGEERAKGNILERFSAQQFPDLHSELNLSSLELGDSALYFCASSFSPRNEQFFGPGTRLTVL.

This rearrangement joins TRBV5-8 to TRBJ1-2, with D hard to call. Trimming took 0 bases from V and 4 from J, leaving 10 bases between them. The CDR3 loop spans 14 amino acids. Germline V gene lookup returns CDR1 SGHTS and CDR2 YDEGEE. The CDR3 is CASSLVAGSYGYTF. The CDR3 DNA is TGTGCCAGCAGCTTGGTCGCGGGATCCTATGGCTACACCTTC.

With regard to this clone: Possible read error: a much larger clone is one base away. This sample includes further DNA sequences coding for the same CDR3. The chain links TRBV18 to TRBJ2-5, with 10 bases that match TRBD1. After removal of 0 bases from V and 8 bases from J, the junction contained 12 bases not matched to a gene. The germline CDR1 and CDR2 sequences are KGHSH and LQKENI. The CDR3 has 17 residues. The CDR3 DNA reads as TGTGCCAGCTCACCACCGACAGGGGGCGCGTCAGGAGAAACCCAGTACTTC. Its translation: CASSPPTGGASGETQYF.

The chain has TRBV6-5 and TRBJ2-5; 7 bases align to TRBD1. CDR3 size: 14 residues. CDR1 MNHEY and CDR2 SVGAGI come from the germline V gene. V lost 5 bases to trimming and J lost 4 bases; unmatched junction nucleotides: 7. For the CDR3, the DNA is TGTGCCAGCAGTCTTACAGGGGTCATAGAGACCCAGTACTTC. This gives the protein CASSLTGVIETQYF.

The V call is TRBV5-1, the J call TRBJ2-2; D could derive from TRBD1 or TRBD2 (5 bases each). This CDR3 has 14 residues. Per germline, CDR1 SGHRS and CDR2 YFSETQ. Deletions cut 8 bases from V and 5 bases from J, with 16 bases between. The CDR3: CASQFGGRTGELFF. The CDR3 region has the DNA TGCGCCAGTCAGTTTGGGGGAAGGACCGGGGAGCTGTTTTTT.

This rearrangement joins TRBV15 to TRBJ2-3; 9 nucleotides line up with TRBD2. CDR3 length equals 15 residues. Germline CDR1 LNHNV, CDR2 YYDKDF (reference sequence). The V segment lost 2 bases and the J segment 0 bases; nucleotides outside the gene matches: 0. This CDR3 reads CATSRLAGSTDTQYF. DNA for the CDR3: TGTGCCACCAGCAGACTAGCGGGGAGCACAGATACGCAGTATTTT. Full variable domain (missing parts from reference TRBV15 and TRBJ2-3): DAMVIQNPRYQVTQFGKPVTLSCSQTLNHNVMYWYQQKSSQAPKLLFHYYDKDFNNEADTPDNFQSRRPNTSFCFLDIRSPGLGDTAMYLCATSRLAGSTDTQYFGPGTRLTVL.

With respect to this clone: Distinct nucleotide sequences in the sample also encode this CDR3. The chain employs TRBV29-1 and TRBJ2-2, with D uncertain. The CDR3 has 11 residues. CDR1 SQVTM and CDR2 ANQGSEA come from the germline V gene. Trimming removed 4 bases from V and 6 bases from J, with 6 bases in between. The CDR3 bases are TGCAGCGTTGTAGGATCCGGGGAGCTGTTTTTT. It yields the protein CSVVGSGELFF.

A few counts support this clone. V gene TRBV28 combines with J gene TRBJ1-1; D perhaps matches TRBD1 (5 bases). Trimming left V 6 bases short and J 4 bases short, with 18 bases between. This CDR3 comprises 15 residues. Germline V gene lookup returns CDR1 MDHEN and CDR2 SYDVKM. The CDR3 region is CASRDLGAWGTEAFF. CDR3 sequence (DNA): TGTGCCAGCAGAGACCTAGGGGCGTGGGGCACTGAAGCTTTCTTT.

This clone showed up many times. The V and J genes are TRBV6-1 and TRBJ2-7; 9 bases align to TRBD2. With V trimmed by 5 bases and J by 0 bases, 5 bases remained unmatched. Germline lookup yields CDR1 MNHNS and CDR2 SASEGT. The CDR3 is made up of 15 amino acids. The CDR3 region is CASSTNSGSSYEQYF. The DNA for the CDR3 is TGTGCCAGCAGTACTAATAGCGGGAGCTCCTACGAGCAGTACTTC.

The V and J genes are TRBV6-5 and TRBJ2-2; D remains ambiguous. The germline gives CDR1 MNHEY, CDR2 SVGAGI. V shed 4 bases and J shed 0 bases, with 3 bases lying between them. This CDR3 spans 13 amino acids. The CDR3 bases are TGTGCCAGCAGTTTTTCGAACACCGGGGAGCTGTTTTTT. Protein product: CASSFSNTGELFF.

The rearrangement joins TRBV21-1 to TRBJ1-2. TRBV21-1 is an annotated pseudogene. The CDR3 has 17 residues. The CDR3 sequence: CASSKVARRVVLCGYTF. DNA of the CDR3: TGTGCCAGCAGCAAAGTCGCACGTCGGGTGGTGCTATGCGGCTACACCTTC.

V gene TRBV18 combines with J gene TRBJ1-3; D is ambiguous. Germline-derived CDR1 and CDR2 are KGHSH and LQKENI. Trimming stripped 5 bases from V and 0 bases from J, with 14 bases between. The CDR3 length is 16 residues. The CDR3 loop reads CASSAGTLSSGNTIYF. CDR3 nucleotides: TGTGCCAGCTCAGCCGGCACTTTGAGCTCTGGAAACACCATATATTTT. The full variable domain, rest sourced from reference TRBV18 and TRBJ1-3, is NAGVMQNPRHLVRRRGQEARLRCSPMKGHSHVYWYRQLPEEGLKFMVYLQKENIIDESGMPKERFSAEFPKEGPSILRIQQVVRGDSAAYFCASSAGTLSSGNTIYFGEGSWLTVV.

This chain joins TRBV5-1 and TRBJ2-7, with 8 bases lining up with TRBD1. The CDR3 length is 14 residues. Germline V CDR1 and CDR2: SGHRS, YFSETQ. The ends lost 4 bases at V and 2 bases at J; junction bases unmatched: 5. DNA of the CDR3: TGCGCCAGCAGCCCCTCGGGACAGGCCTACGAGCAGTACGTC. Translated, it gives CASSPSGQAYEQYV.

The chain's CDR3 is CASSFQGGSGNTIYF. CDR3 coding DNA: TGCGCCAGCAGCTTTCAGGGCGGCTCTGGAAACACCATATATTTT. V is TRBV5-1 and J is TRBJ1-3; a weak D match, TRBD1 (5 bases). Germline lookup yields CDR1 SGHRS and CDR2 YFSETQ. Trimming stripped 2 bases from V and 0 bases from J, with 9 bases between. This CDR3 spans 15 amino acids.